Shown below are 8 T cell receptor beta chains from a single sample sequenced in a study of blood T cell repertoires in COVID-19. Clones were read by immunoSEQ multiplex PCR, and TCRdb kept only the in-frame ones, dropping some. The table shows about 160,000 clones, with over 80% occurring only once. What was sequenced was peripheral blood. The receptor source for this set is a woman of 80 years or more with active or convalescent COVID-19.

This rearrangement joins TRBV3-1 (or the pseudogene TRBV3-2) to TRBJ1-6, with TRBD1 matching over 7 bases. J lost 4 bases, V lost 1 base, and 4 bases had no gene match. Germline CDR1 reads LGHDT; CDR2 reads YNNKEL (reference sequence). CDR3 size: 16 residues. The DNA of the CDR3 is TGTGCCAGCAGCCAAGCTTCAGGGGGTTATAATTCACCCCTCCACTTT. Translated, it gives CASSQASGGYNSPLHF.

J is TRBJ2-4 and V is TRBV19; perhaps TRBD2 as D (6 bases). The CDR3 length is 13 residues. Germline loops: CDR1 LNHDA, CDR2 SQIVND (reference sequence). V was shortened by 10 bases and J by 6 bases, with 16 bases between the two germline ends. CDR3 in DNA: TGTGCCACCGGGGGAGCCGCTGGAAACATTCAGTACTTC. Translated: CATGGAAGNIQYF.

The chain carries TRBV6-5 and TRBJ1-5, with 7 bases lining up with TRBD1. The germline V gene encodes CDR1 MNHEY and CDR2 SVGAGI. Losses at the gene ends were 8 bases for V and 4 bases for J; bases not matched to a gene: 5. This CDR3 has 13 residues. The CDR3 bases are TGTGCCAGCCGCCGGGACAGTAATCAGCCCCAGCATTTT. Its protein is CASRRDSNQPQHF.

The V gene is TRBV19, the J gene TRBJ2-5, with a tentative D call TRBD2 (5 bases). The germline V gene has CDR1 LNHDA and CDR2 SQIVND (reference sequence). V shed 3 bases and J shed 4 bases, with 9 bases lying between them. This CDR3 region has 13 residues. The CDR3 coding sequence is TGTGCCAGTAGTATTGACCGGGGAGAGACCCAGTACTTC. It is translated as CASSIDRGETQYF.

The chain joins TRBV29-1 to TRBJ2-4; 12 positions match TRBD2. Germline V gene data show CDR1 as SQVTM and CDR2 as ANQGSEA. V dropped 0 bases and J dropped 0; count of bases not matched to a gene: 6. The CDR3 totals 18 residues. CDR3 DNA sequence: TGCAGCGTTGAAGAGACTAGCGGGGGTGCTCTAGCCAAAAACATTCAGTACTTC. Translated: CSVEETSGGALAKNIQYF.

The chain employs TRBV24-1 and TRBJ2-7, with 8 positions matching TRBD1. Germline assignment: CDR1 KGHDR and CDR2 SFDVKD. This CDR3 has 19 residues. V lost 3 bases and J lost 0; bases outside the gene matches: 15. This chain's CDR3 is CATSDRRAGTGDPSYEQYF. CDR3 nucleotide sequence: TGTGCCACCAGTGATCGCAGGGCCGGGACAGGCGATCCCTCCTACGAGCAGTACTTC.

The genes are TRBV10-3 and TRBJ1-1; D remains ambiguous. The CDR3 sequence is 14 residues long. Germline V gives CDR1 ENHRY, CDR2 SYGVKD. The ends were cut back, 4 bases at V and 2 bases at J, with 11 bases in the middle. CDR3 sequence: CAISVWRENTEAFF. DNA of the CDR3: TGTGCCATCAGTGTCTGGAGGGAAAACACTGAAGCTTTCTTT.

This CDR3 reads CASSTRTDYEQYF. Written as DNA, the CDR3 is TGTGCCAGCAGTACCCGGACAGATTACGAGCAGTACTTC. J is TRBJ2-7 and V is TRBV7-6; weak D call: TRBD1 (6 bases). This CDR3 has 13 residues. Germline CDR1 is SGHVS and CDR2 is FNYEAQ. The V end lost 6 bases, the J end lost 4 bases, and 13 bases lay between the germline ends.